These 14 T cell receptor beta chains came from one sample sequenced in a study of cytomegalovirus exposure and HLA in healthy donors. The PCR employed 60 Vbeta primers together with 13 Jbeta primers. Some clones are missing from TCRdb's copy, which holds only in-frame ones; the method was immunoSEQ multiplex PCR. The top ten clones hold approximately 4.4% of a sample with 150,000 to 200,000 clones, around 79% of them seen once. Sequencing input: PBMCs. These receptors were collected from a young woman in good health and CMV-seropositive.

This clone has more than one count but fewer than ten. The chain is built from TRBV9 and TRBJ2-2; D not certain. From germline, CDR1 is SGDLS and CDR2 YYNGEE. CDR3 length equals 13 residues. Trimming pared 4 bases from V and 2 bases from J, leaving 6 bases between. CDR3 protein: CASSSSNTGELFF. CDR3 DNA sequence: TGTGCCAGCAGCTCCAGTAACACCGGGGAGCTGTTTTTT.

The table lists this clone with a count of one. The chain has TRBV5-6 and TRBJ2-3, with 10 bases fitting TRBD2. Germline CDR1 and CDR2: SGHDT and YYEEEE. CDR3 size: 18 residues. The V and J ends lost 4 bases and 3 bases, in that order; junction bases with no gene match: 14. CDR3 region: CASSPSPASGSLTDTQYF. DNA for the CDR3: TGTGCCAGCAGCCCAAGCCCCGCTAGCGGGAGTCTAACAGATACGCAGTATTTT.

The chain joins TRBV9 to TRBJ2-3; a weak D match, TRBD2 (6 bases). Trimming shortened V by 4 bases and J by 0 bases, and 12 bases separated the two germline ends. The CDR3 sequence is 15 residues long. From germline, CDR1 is SGDLS and CDR2 YYNGEE. CDR3 region: CASSQRVSSTDTQYF. The CDR3 bases are TGTGCCAGCAGCCAGCGGGTCTCGAGCACAGATACGCAGTATTTT.

This clone has a single count. The chain employs TRBV14 and TRBJ1-1; TRBD1 agrees at 8 bases. The junction had 9 bases not matched to a gene; V was cut back by 3 bases and J by 9 bases. CDR1 is SGHDN, CDR2 FVKESK, per germline. This CDR3 has 14 amino acids. CDR3 region: CASSQTGAPKKAFF. The CDR3 coding sequence is TGTGCCAGCAGCCAGACAGGGGCCCCTAAAAAAGCTTTCTTT.

The chain links TRBV30 to TRBJ1-3, with 9 bases aligning to TRBD1. The CDR3 spans 14 residues. The J segment lost 5 bases and the V segment lost 5 bases, leaving 7 bases of the junction unmatched. Germline CDR1 is GTSNPN and CDR2 is SVGIG (reference sequence). The CDR3 protein is CAWGPGTGRNTIYF. In DNA form, the CDR3 reads TGTGCCTGGGGACCTGGGACAGGGAGAAACACCATATATTTT.

The chain is built from TRBV11-2 and TRBJ2-1; D gene uncertain. The CDR3 covers 13 residues. CDR1 SGHAT and CDR2 FQNNGV come from the germline V gene. V lost 5 bases and J lost 5, with 10 bases in between. CDR3: CASSPRVDNEQFF. The CDR3 DNA is TGTGCCAGCAGCCCCCGGGTCGACAATGAGCAGTTCTTC.

This chain joins TRBV27 and TRBJ2-3, with a weak D call TRBD2 (5 bases). Germline lookup yields CDR1 MNHEY and CDR2 SMNVEV (reference sequence). V was shortened by 6 bases and J by 0 bases, with 22 bases between the two germline ends. This CDR3 contains 18 residues. CDR3: CASSPRRSSVTSTDTQYF. The DNA for the CDR3 is TGTGCCAGCAGCCCCCGTCGTAGTAGCGTTACTAGCACAGATACGCAGTATTTT.

The chain has TRBV7-9 and TRBJ2-1, with 11 bases fitting TRBD2. Looked up from germline, CDR1 is SEHNR and CDR2 is FQNEAQ (reference sequence). The CDR3 sequence is 16 residues long. Trimming took 3 bases from V and 6 from J; bases not matched to a gene: 7. Here the CDR3 DNA reads TGTGCCAGCAGCTTGGGAATGGGGACTAGCGGCAATGAGCAGTTCTTC. This gives the protein CASSLGMGTSGNEQFF. Full variable domain (outside the CDR3, taken from reference TRBV7-9 and TRBJ2-1): DTGVSQNPRHKITKRGQNVTFRCDPISEHNRLYWYRQTLGQGPEFLTYFQNEAQLEKSRLLSDRFSAERPKGSFSTLEIQRTEQGDSAMYLCASSLGMGTSGNEQFFGPGTRLTVL.

The chain carries TRBV5-1 and TRBJ1-3; no clear D. Between the trimmed V and J ends, which lost 0 bases and 6 bases, there was a span of 7 bases. Germline lookup yields CDR1 SGHRS and CDR2 YFSETQ. The CDR3 length is 13 residues. CDR3 protein: CASSLELSNTIYF. DNA for the CDR3: TGCGCCAGCAGCTTGGAATTATCAAACACCATATATTTT.

V gene TRBV29-1 combines with J gene TRBJ2-7; possibly TRBD2 for D (6 bases). The CDR3 runs 13 residues. Per the germline V gene, CDR1 is SQVTM and CDR2 is ANQGSEA. The germline V and J ends were trimmed by 1 base and 1 base, with 8 bases remaining between them. CDR3 sequence reads: CSVEGGESYEQYF. The CDR3 region has the DNA TGCAGCGTTGAAGGGGGGGAATCCTACGAGCAGTACTTC.

This clone was detected a few times. The V call is TRBV4-1, the J call TRBJ1-2; tentatively, D is TRBD1 (5 bases). The CDR3 sequence is 18 residues long. V lost 1 base, J lost 2 bases, and 20 bases lay in between. The V gene's germline CDR1 is MGHRA and CDR2 YSYEKL. CDR3 amino acids: CASSQVGDGAAINYGYTF. CDR3 in DNA: TGCGCCAGCAGCCAAGTAGGGGATGGGGCAGCGATCAACTATGGCTACACCTTC.

This clone has a handful of counts. The gene calls are TRBV25-1 and TRBJ2-7; perhaps TRBD1 as D (5 bases). The CDR3 is 14 residues long. The V end lost 2 bases, the J end lost 7 bases, and 15 bases lay between the germline ends. Germline CDR1 MGHDK, CDR2 SYGVNS. The CDR3 loop reads CASSEATEMGEQYF. The CDR3 coding sequence is TGTGCCAGCAGTGAAGCGACAGAGATGGGGGAGCAGTACTTC.

In DNA form, the CDR3 reads TGCGCCAGCAGCCAAGGGGGCGGGAGGGGGCGGGCCATTCAGTACTTC. The encoded protein is CASSQGGGRGRAIQYF. The chain combines TRBV4-1 with TRBJ2-4, with 9 bases lining up with TRBD2. This CDR3 contains 16 residues. Germline V lookup: CDR1 MGHRA, CDR2 YSYEKL. With V trimmed by 1 base and J by 9 bases, 10 bases remained unmatched.

This clone came up a few times. The V and J genes are TRBV18 and TRBJ2-1, with D unresolved. CDR1 is KGHSH and CDR2 is LQKENI in the germline V gene. V lost 2 bases to trimming and J lost 5 bases, with 7 bases between them. The CDR3 spans 13 residues. CDR3 sequence: CASSPNIHNEQFF. CDR3 coding DNA: TGTGCCAGCTCACCAAACATACACAATGAGCAGTTCTTC. The whole variable domain, remainder taken from reference TRBV18 and TRBJ2-1, is NAGVMQNPRHLVRRRGQEARLRCSPMKGHSHVYWYRQLPEEGLKFMVYLQKENIIDESGMPKERFSAEFPKEGPSILRIQQVVRGDSAAYFCASSPNIHNEQFFGPGTRLTVL.